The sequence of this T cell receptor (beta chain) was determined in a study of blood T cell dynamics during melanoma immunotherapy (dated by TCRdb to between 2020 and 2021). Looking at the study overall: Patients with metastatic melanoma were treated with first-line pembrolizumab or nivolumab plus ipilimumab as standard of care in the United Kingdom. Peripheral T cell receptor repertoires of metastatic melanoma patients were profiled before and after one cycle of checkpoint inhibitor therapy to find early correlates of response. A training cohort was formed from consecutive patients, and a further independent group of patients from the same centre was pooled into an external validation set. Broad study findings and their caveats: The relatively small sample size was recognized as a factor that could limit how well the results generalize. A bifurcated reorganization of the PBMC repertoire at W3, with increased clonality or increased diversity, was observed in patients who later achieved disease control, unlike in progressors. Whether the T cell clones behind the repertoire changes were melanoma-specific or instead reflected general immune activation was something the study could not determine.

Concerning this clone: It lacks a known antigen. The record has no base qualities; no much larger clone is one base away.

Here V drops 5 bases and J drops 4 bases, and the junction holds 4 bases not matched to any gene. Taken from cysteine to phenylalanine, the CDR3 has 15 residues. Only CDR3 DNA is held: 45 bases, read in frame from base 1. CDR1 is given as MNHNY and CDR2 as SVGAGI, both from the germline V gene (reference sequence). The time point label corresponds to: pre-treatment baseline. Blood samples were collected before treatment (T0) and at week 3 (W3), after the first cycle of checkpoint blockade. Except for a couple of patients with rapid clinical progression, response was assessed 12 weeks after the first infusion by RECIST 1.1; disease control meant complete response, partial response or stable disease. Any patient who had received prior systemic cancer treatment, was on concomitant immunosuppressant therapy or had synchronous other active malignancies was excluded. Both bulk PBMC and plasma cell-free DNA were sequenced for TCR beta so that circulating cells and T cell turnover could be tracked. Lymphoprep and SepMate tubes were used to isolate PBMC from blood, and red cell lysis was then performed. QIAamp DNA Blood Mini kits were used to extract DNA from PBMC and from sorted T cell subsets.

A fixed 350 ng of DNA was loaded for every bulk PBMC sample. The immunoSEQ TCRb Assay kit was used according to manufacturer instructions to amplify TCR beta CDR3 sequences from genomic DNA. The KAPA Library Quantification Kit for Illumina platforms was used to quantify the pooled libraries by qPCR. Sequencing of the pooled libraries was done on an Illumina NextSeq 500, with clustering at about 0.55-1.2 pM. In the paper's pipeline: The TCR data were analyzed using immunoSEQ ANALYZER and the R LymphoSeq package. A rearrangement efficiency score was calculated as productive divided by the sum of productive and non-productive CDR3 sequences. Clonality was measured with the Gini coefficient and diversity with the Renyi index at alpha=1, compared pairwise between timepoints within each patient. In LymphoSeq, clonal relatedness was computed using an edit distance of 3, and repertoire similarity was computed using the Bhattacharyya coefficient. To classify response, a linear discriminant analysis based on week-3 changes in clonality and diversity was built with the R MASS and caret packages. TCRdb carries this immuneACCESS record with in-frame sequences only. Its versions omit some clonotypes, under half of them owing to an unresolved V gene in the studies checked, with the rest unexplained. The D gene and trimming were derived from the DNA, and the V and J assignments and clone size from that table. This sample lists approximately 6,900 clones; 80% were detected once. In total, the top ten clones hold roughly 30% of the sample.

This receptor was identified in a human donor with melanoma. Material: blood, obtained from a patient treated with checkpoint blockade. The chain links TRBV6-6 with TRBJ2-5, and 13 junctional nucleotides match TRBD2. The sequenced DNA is TGTGCCAGCAGTCGGACTAGCGGGGGATTAGAGACCCAGTACTTC. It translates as CASSRTSGGLETQYF.